These 10 T cell receptor beta chains share one sample of origin, sequenced in a study of cytomegalovirus exposure and HLA in healthy donors. The study ran its PCR with 60 Vbeta and 13 Jbeta primers. TCRdb keeps only in-frame clones here, not all; method: immunoSEQ multiplex PCR. Found here are 100,000 or so clones, about three quarters of them singletons; the top ten hold 2% to 3%. Material: PBMCs. The receptors stem from a female donor in good health and CMV-seronegative.

The rearrangement links TRBV25-1 to TRBJ2-3, with 9 bases fitting TRBD1. Per germline, CDR1 MGHDK and CDR2 SYGVNS. V lost 6 bases, J lost 11 bases, and 15 bases stayed unmatched. CDR3 length: 15 amino acids. The CDR3 DNA is TGTGCCAGCAGCCTATACAGGGGGCGATCATGTATGCAGTATTTT. Its protein product is CASSLYRGRSCMQYF.

The rearrangement uses TRBV7-6 and TRBJ2-1; 7 nucleotides align to TRBD2. The CDR3 has 17 amino acids. Germline-derived CDR1 and CDR2 are SGHVS and FNYEAQ. V lost 5 bases to trimming and J lost 0 bases; unmatched junction nucleotides: 10. The CDR3 DNA reads as TGTGCCAGCAGCCCGACCAGGCGGGGGAGCTCCTACAATGAGCAGTTCTTC. This translates into CASSPTRRGSSYNEQFF.

This clone was detected only a few times. The chain employs TRBV6-6 and TRBJ1-1; D is perhaps TRBD1 (6 bases). Trimming left V 2 bases short and J 4 bases short, with 11 bases between. This CDR3 spans 14 amino acids. Germline V lookup: CDR1 MNHNY, CDR2 SVGAGI (reference sequence). In nucleotides, the CDR3 is TGTGCCAGCAGTTACGGGCAGGGGTCCACTGAAGCTTTCTTT. Protein product: CASSYGQGSTEAFF.

This chain joins TRBV6-5 and TRBJ2-7, with D uncertain. This CDR3 spans 13 amino acids. Trimming took 7 bases from V and 3 from J, leaving 13 bases between them. The germline V gene encodes CDR1 MNHEY and CDR2 SVGAGI. The CDR3 DNA is TGTGCCAGCACCGCTGGTGAGTACTACGAGCAGTACTTC. This codes for CASTAGEYYEQYF.

The J gene is TRBJ1-2, the V gene TRBV19; 7 bases agree with TRBD1. J lost 0 bases, V lost 5 bases, and 6 bases had no gene match. The germline V gene encodes CDR1 LNHDA and CDR2 SQIVND (reference sequence). CDR3 length: 15 amino acids. CDR3 loop: CASSSQGLANYGYTF. Here the CDR3 DNA reads TGTGCCAGTAGTTCACAGGGGTTAGCTAACTATGGCTACACCTTC.

The chain uses TRBV27 and TRBJ1-5; D is perhaps TRBD1 (6 bases). The CDR3 sequence is 14 residues long. Germline V gene data show CDR1 as MNHEY and CDR2 as SMNVEV (reference sequence). Trimming removed 1 base from V and 8 bases from J, with 12 bases in between. The CDR3 is CASSLFRAGEPQHF. CDR3 coding DNA: TGTGCCAGCAGTTTATTCAGGGCAGGGGAGCCCCAGCATTTT.

The chain uses TRBV18 and TRBJ2-7, with a possible D match to TRBD2 (5 bases). This CDR3 has 14 amino acids. The V and J ends lost 2 bases and 2 bases respectively, with 10 bases between them. Germline lookup yields CDR1 KGHSH and CDR2 LQKENI. The CDR3 here is CASSPRPEAYEQYF. CDR3 bases: TGTGCCAGCTCACCAAGACCGGAGGCCTACGAGCAGTACTTC.

About this clone itself: Germline and junction disagree at one end, which may indicate a read error. The chain carries TRBV7-7 and TRBJ2-2; TRBD2 matches 10 bases. The CDR3 sequence is 15 residues long. CDR1 and CDR2 (germline): SSHAT, FNYEAQ (reference sequence). CDR3 residues: CASSPSGGPTGELFF. The CDR3 DNA sequence: TGTGCTAGCAGCCCTAGCGGGGGTCCCACCGGGGAGCTGTTTTTT.

The chain joins TRBV7-3 to TRBJ2-7; 7 positions match TRBD2. Germline V gives CDR1 SGHTA, CDR2 FQGTGA. The CDR3 sequence is 13 residues long. The trim removed 4 bases at V and 7 bases at J, leaving 7 bases unmatched. The CDR3 here is CASSSLGTTEQYF. The CDR3 nucleotides read TGTGCCAGCAGCTCTCTGGGGACTACTGAGCAGTACTTC.

The chain couples TRBV19 to TRBJ2-7, with TRBD1 identical over 9 bases. V gave up 3 bases and J gave up 5 bases; unmatched junction bases: 5. The CDR3 spans 14 residues. Germline loops: CDR1 LNHDA, CDR2 SQIVND (reference sequence). CDR3 in DNA: TGTGCCAGTAGTATCCGGACAGGGGTTAACGAGCAGTACTTC. Translation: CASSIRTGVNEQYF.